This is a list of T cell receptor beta chains from one sample in a study of shared clonotypes between healthy human individuals. Profiled with immunoSEQ multiplex PCR; TCRdb holds only in-frame clones, not every one. Of 2 million to 2.5 million clones listed, 90% to 95% are singletons. The sample consisted of naive CD4+ T cells sorted from blood. The origin of the receptors is a man aged 18-30 years in good health. Both conserved end residues are part of each CDR3. D genes are given only for firm matches. Rows give clone size only sometimes, using once, few, many, or a class for an expanded clone.

clone size: -; V gene: TRBV10-1; J gene: TRBJ2-5; D gene: -; CDR3 protein: CASSESLVPQETQYF; CDR3 DNA: TGCGCCAGCAGTGAGTCGTTGGTCCCCCAAGAGACCCAGTACTTC
clone size: -; V gene: TRBV7-9; J gene: TRBJ1-2; D gene: -; CDR3 protein: CASSRTDNYGYTF; CDR3 DNA: TGTGCCAGCAGCCGGACGGATAACTATGGCTACACCTTC
clone size: -; V gene: TRBV7-2; J gene: TRBJ1-6; D gene: -; CDR3 protein: CASSLIGEYNSPLHF; CDR3 DNA: TGTGCCAGCAGCTTAATAGGAGAGTATAATTCACCCCTCCACTTT
clone size: -; V gene: TRBV6-5; J gene: TRBJ1-1; D gene: -; CDR3 protein: CASRTVGTEAFF; CDR3 DNA: TGTGCCAGCCGGACGGTGGGCACTGAAGCTTTCTTT
clone size: -; V gene: TRBV7-2; J gene: TRBJ2-5; D gene: -; CDR3 protein: CASSRSPAETQYF; CDR3 DNA: TGTGCCAGCAGCCGCAGCCCCGCGGAGACCCAGTACTTC
clone size: -; V gene: TRBV30; J gene: TRBJ1-1; D gene: -; CDR3 protein: CAWSVRGANTEAFF; CDR3 DNA: TGTGCCTGGAGTGTACGCGGTGCGAACACTGAAGCTTTCTTT
clone size: -; V gene: TRBV2; J gene: TRBJ2-7; D gene: -; CDR3 protein: CASTGYYEQYF; CDR3 DNA: TGTGCCTCAACGGGGTATTACGAGCAGTACTTC
clone size: -; V gene: TRBV6-1; J gene: TRBJ1-5; D gene: -; CDR3 protein: CASTAINSNQPQHF; CDR3 DNA: TGTGCCAGCACGGCCATTAATAGCAATCAGCCCCAGCATTTT
clone size: -; V gene: TRBV27; J gene: TRBJ2-7; D gene: TRBD1; CDR3 protein: CASSLMWGQSSEQYF; CDR3 DNA: TGTGCCAGCAGTTTAATGTGGGGACAGTCCAGCGAGCAGTACTTC
clone size: -; V gene: TRBV7-9; J gene: TRBJ2-1; D gene: TRBD2; CDR3 protein: CASSLRLQGSLAGLYEQFF; CDR3 DNA: TGTGCCAGCAGCTTACGGCTACAGGGGAGTCTAGCGGGATTGTATGAGCAGTTCTTC
clone size: -; V gene: TRBV7-9; J gene: TRBJ2-7; D gene: TRBD2; CDR3 protein: CASSVSAGGFNEQYF; CDR3 DNA: TGTGCCAGCAGCGTTTCCGCGGGGGGGTTCAACGAGCAGTACTTC
clone size: -; V gene: TRBV2; J gene: TRBJ2-1; D gene: TRBD2; CDR3 protein: CASSEGLAGAWDEQFF; CDR3 DNA: TGTGCCAGCAGTGAGGGTCTAGCGGGGGCCTGGGATGAGCAGTTCTTC
clone size: -; V gene: TRBV7-8; J gene: TRBJ2-7; D gene: -; CDR3 protein: CASSFTRTANEQYF; CDR3 DNA: TGTGCCAGCAGCTTTACCCGGACTGCTAACGAGCAGTACTTC
clone size: -; V gene: TRBV7-2; J gene: TRBJ2-7; D gene: -; CDR3 protein: CASSFWDFRDVSYEQYF; CDR3 DNA: TGTGCCAGCAGCTTTTGGGACTTCCGGGACGTCTCCTACGAGCAGTACTTC
clone size: -; V gene: TRBV2; J gene: TRBJ1-1; D gene: -; CDR3 protein: CASSVRDLLNTEAFF; CDR3 DNA: TGTGCCAGCAGTGTCAGGGACCTTCTGAACACTGAAGCTTTCTTT
clone size: -; V gene: TRBV5-1; J gene: TRBJ2-1; D gene: TRBD2; CDR3 protein: CASSLGEGLYEQFF; CDR3 DNA: TGCGCCAGCAGCTTGGGGGAGGGCCTATATGAGCAGTTCTTC
clone size: -; V gene: TRBV9; J gene: TRBJ2-1; D gene: TRBD2; CDR3 protein: CASSVAPPGLAAYNEQFF; CDR3 DNA: TGTGCCAGCAGCGTAGCTCCCCCGGGACTAGCGGCATACAATGAGCAGTTCTTC
clone size: -; V gene: TRBV18; J gene: TRBJ1-5; D gene: TRBD1; CDR3 protein: CASSPDDRGRLSQPQHF; CDR3 DNA: TGTGCCAGCTCACCAGATGACAGGGGGCGGTTGAGTCAGCCCCAGCATTTT
clone size: -; V gene: TRBV19; J gene: TRBJ1-2; D gene: -; CDR3 protein: CASSRLAGQGYTF; CDR3 DNA: TGTGCCAGTAGTCGTTTGGCGGGGCAGGGCTACACCTTC
clone size: once; V gene: TRBV5-1; J gene: TRBJ2-3; D gene: -; CDR3 protein: CASSSGEFSDTQYF; CDR3 DNA: TGCGCCAGCAGCTCGGGCGAGTTTTCAGATACGCAGTATTTT
clone size: -; V gene: TRBV2; J gene: TRBJ2-2; D gene: -; CDR3 protein: CASTGDGTGELFF; CDR3 DNA: TGTGCCAGCACCGGGGATGGCACCGGGGAGCTGTTTTTT
clone size: -; V gene: TRBV30; J gene: TRBJ1-2; D gene: -; CDR3 protein: CAWSPGEVGYGYTF; CDR3 DNA: TGTGCCTGGAGTCCAGGGGAGGTAGGGTATGGCTACACCTTC
clone size: -; V gene: TRBV30; J gene: TRBJ1-5; D gene: -; CDR3 protein: CAWSVTRNQPQHF; CDR3 DNA: TGTGCCTGGAGTGTGACCCGGAATCAGCCCCAGCATTTT
clone size: -; V gene: TRBV6-5; J gene: TRBJ1-2; D gene: -; CDR3 protein: CASSYSYGSAYGYTF; CDR3 DNA: TGTGCCAGCAGTTACTCATATGGCAGCGCCTATGGCTACACCTTC